The rows below give T cell receptor beta chains drawn from one sample of a study of T cells in Graves' hyperthyroidism and ophthalmopathy. TCRdb fed the multiplex PCR reads into MiXCR, producing one record per CDR3 protein. The profile shows approximately 520,000 distinct CDR3 sequences, around 21% of them singletons. Sequenced sample: blood. Receptor source: a man aged 18 to 30 with Graves' hyperthyroidism. CDR3s include the opening cysteine and the closing phenylalanine or tryptophan. A D gene is named only where the DNA matches it firmly. Expanded clones are given a class, and other clones once, few, many or no size at all.

cdr3_nt cdr3_aa j_call v_call d_call clone_size
TGTGCCAGCAGCTTGCAACCCCGGGACCGCCCCTACGAGCAGTACTTC CASSLQPRDRPYEQYF TRBJ2-7 TRBV5-5 . .
TGTGCCAGCAGTTACTCCCTGACGGGCACCGGGGAGCTGTTTTTT CASSYSLTGTGELFF TRBJ2-2 TRBV6-5 . many
TGTGCCAGCAGTTTGGGACAGTTGACCTACGAGCAGTACTTC CASSLGQLTYEQYF TRBJ2-7 TRBV28 TRBD1 many
TGTGCCAGCATGGAGGGGGACCACTATGGCTACACCTTC CASMEGDHYGYTF TRBJ1-2 TRBV6-1 . few
TGTGCCAGCAGTCTGGGCAGTACTAGCTCCTACGAGCAGTACTTC CASSLGSTSSYEQYF TRBJ2-7 TRBV6-1 . many
TGTGCCAGCCCGACAGGGAAGGGGAGTTTCTATAATTCACCCCTCCACTTT CASPTGKGSFYNSPLHF TRBJ1-6 TRBV27 TRBD1 .
TGTGCCAGCAGTTTCCAGGGAACGAAAGGCGGGGAGCTGTTTTTT CASSFQGTKGGELFF TRBJ2-2 TRBV27 . .
TGTGCCAGTAGTCCCCTTTGGACCGACACCGGGGAGCTGTTTTTT CASSPLWTDTGELFF TRBJ2-2 TRBV19 . .
TGTGCCAGCAGAGCGGGGCAGTACCAAGAGACCCAGTACTTC CASRAGQYQETQYF TRBJ2-5 TRBV12-3/TRBV12-4 TRBD2 many
TGTGCCAGCACTACATGCAGCCCCATGAACACTGAAGCTTTCTTT CASTTCSPMNTEAFF TRBJ1-1 TRBV28 . .
TGTGCCAGCAGCCAAGCAAGCGTTAAGACCCAGTACTTC CASSQASVKTQYF TRBJ2-5 TRBV14 . few
TGTGCCAGCACACAGGGGACTGACACTGAAGCTTTCTTT CASTQGTDTEAFF TRBJ1-1 TRBV2 TRBD1 many
TGTGCCAGCAAAAATCCGGGACAGGGGGCTCGTGGCTACACCTTC CASKNPGQGARGYTF TRBJ1-2 TRBV6-2/TRBV6-3 TRBD1 many
TGTGCCGGAAGGGGTCCGAACACCGGGGAGCTGTTTTTT CAGRGPNTGELFF TRBJ2-2 TRBV12-3/TRBV12-4 . .
TGTGCCAGCAGCTTAGGGCGGACAGGGGCGGGTGGCTATGGCTACACCTTC CASSLGRTGAGGYGYTF TRBJ1-2 TRBV7-2 TRBD1 .